This T cell receptor beta chain appears in the sequencing data of a study of blood T cells in healthy people across ages. Study-wide points: More naive CD4+ cells and higher diversity marked long-lived donors relative to aged donors.

Per individual sample, total RNA of at least 5 micrograms was extracted. This CDR3 contains 14 residues. The germline gives CDR1 MDHEN, CDR2 SYDVKM. The second PCR ran about 6 to 12 cycles with a sample-barcoded 5' primer and J-beta primers. Tagging of each cDNA molecule was performed by a template-switch adaptor with 12 random nucleotides. TCRdb fed the 5' RACE reads into MiXCR, producing one record per CDR3 protein. The sample records about 1.6 million distinct CDR3 sequences, around 35% being singletons. As regards this clonotype: Its specificity is not known.

V gene TRBV28 combines with J gene TRBJ2-5; 10 bases are shared with TRBD2. The better agreement between TRBJ2-7 and the DNA end casts doubt on the J call. This TCR was recovered from a woman aged 25 to 39 in good health. The sequenced material came from blood. The CDR3 spells CASSSNLAGAEQYF. The CDR3 nucleotides are TGTGCCAGCAGTTCCAATCTAGCGGGAGCCGAGCAGTACTTC.